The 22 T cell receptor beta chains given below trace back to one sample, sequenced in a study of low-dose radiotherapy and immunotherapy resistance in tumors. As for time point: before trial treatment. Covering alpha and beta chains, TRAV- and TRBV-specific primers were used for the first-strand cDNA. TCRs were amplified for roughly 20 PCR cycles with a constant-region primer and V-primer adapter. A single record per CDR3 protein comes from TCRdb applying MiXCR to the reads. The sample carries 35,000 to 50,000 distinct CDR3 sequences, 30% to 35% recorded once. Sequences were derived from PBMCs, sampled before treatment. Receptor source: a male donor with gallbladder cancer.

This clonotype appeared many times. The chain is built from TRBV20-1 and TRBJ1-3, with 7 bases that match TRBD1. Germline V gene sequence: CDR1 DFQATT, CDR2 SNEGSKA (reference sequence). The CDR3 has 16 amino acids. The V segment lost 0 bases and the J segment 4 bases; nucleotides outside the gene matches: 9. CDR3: CSARDSDGTDGNTIYF. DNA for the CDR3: TGCAGTGCTAGAGATTCTGACGGGACAGACGGAAACACCATATATTTT.

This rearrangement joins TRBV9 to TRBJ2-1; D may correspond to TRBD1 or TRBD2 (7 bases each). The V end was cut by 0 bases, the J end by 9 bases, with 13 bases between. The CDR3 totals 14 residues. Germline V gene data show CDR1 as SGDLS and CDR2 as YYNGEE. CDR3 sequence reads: CASSVATGEGEQFF. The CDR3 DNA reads TGTGCCAGCAGCGTAGCTACAGGGGAGGGTGAGCAGTTCTTC.

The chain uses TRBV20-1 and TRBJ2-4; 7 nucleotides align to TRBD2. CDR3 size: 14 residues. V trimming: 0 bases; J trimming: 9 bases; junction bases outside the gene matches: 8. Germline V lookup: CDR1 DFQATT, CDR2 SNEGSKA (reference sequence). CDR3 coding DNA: TGCAGTGCTAGAGATCGAGCGGGAAGGGGCATTCAGTACTTC. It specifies CSARDRAGRGIQYF.

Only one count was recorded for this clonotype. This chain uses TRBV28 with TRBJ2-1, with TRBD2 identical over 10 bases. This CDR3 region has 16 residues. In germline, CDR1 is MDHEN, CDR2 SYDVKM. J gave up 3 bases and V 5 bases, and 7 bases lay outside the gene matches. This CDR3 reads CASSKSSGGDYNEQFF. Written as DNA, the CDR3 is TGTGCCAGCAGTAAATCTAGCGGGGGAGACTACAATGAGCAGTTCTTC.

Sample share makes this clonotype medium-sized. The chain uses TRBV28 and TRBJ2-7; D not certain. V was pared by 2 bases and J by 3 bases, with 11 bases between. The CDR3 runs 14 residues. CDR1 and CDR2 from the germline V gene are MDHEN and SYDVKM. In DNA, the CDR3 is TGTGCCAGCAGTTTAACCCAGACCGGCTACGAGCAGTACTTC. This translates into CASSLTQTGYEQYF.

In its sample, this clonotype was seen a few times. The CDR3 nucleotides are TGTGCCAGCAGTCTCGGACTTAACACAGATACGCAGTATTTT. Translated: CASSLGLNTDTQYF. This rearrangement joins TRBV27 to TRBJ2-3, with D possibly being TRBD2 (5 bases). CDR1 MNHEY and CDR2 SMNVEV come from the germline V gene (reference sequence). V was trimmed by 5 bases and J by 2 bases, leaving 11 bases between them. CDR3 size: 14 residues.

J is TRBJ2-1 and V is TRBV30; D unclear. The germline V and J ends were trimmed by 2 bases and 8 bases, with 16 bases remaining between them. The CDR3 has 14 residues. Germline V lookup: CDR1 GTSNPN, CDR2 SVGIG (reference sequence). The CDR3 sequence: CAWSLVDGPDEQFF. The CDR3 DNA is TGTGCCTGGAGTCTTGTTGACGGGCCGGATGAGCAGTTCTTC.

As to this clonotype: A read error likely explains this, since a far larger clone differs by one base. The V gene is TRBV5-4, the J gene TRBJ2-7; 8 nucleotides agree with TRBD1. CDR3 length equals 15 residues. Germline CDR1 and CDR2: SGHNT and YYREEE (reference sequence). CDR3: CVSSFPGTGGYEQYF. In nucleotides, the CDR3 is TGTGTCAGCAGCTTCCCTGGGACAGGCGGCTACGAGCAGTACTTC.

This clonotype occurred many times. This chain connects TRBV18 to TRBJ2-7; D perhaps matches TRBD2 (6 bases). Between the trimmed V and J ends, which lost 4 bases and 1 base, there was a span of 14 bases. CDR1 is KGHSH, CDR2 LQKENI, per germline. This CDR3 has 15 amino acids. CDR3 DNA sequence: TGTGCCAGCTCACGAACCCAGCGGGCGTCCTACGAGCAGTACTTC. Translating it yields CASSRTQRASYEQYF.

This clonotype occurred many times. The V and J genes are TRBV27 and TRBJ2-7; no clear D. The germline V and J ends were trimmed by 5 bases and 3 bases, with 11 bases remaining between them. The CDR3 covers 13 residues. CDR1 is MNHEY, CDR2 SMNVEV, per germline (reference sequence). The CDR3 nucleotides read TGTGCCAGCAGTCCCCTCGGGTTCTACGAGCAGTACTTC. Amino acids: CASSPLGFYEQYF.

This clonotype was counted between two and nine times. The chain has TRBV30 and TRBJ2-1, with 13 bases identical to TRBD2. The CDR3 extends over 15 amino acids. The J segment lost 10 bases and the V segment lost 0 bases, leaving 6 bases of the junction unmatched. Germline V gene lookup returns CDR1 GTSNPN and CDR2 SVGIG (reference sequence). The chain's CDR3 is CAWSVRGLAGKEQFF. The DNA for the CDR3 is TGTGCCTGGAGTGTAAGGGGACTAGCGGGAAAAGAGCAGTTCTTC.

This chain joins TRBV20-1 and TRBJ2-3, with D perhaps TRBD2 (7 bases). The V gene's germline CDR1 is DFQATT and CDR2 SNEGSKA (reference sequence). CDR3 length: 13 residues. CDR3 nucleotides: TGCAGCGCCTCGGGGGGCTACACAGATACGCAGTATTTT. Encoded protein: CSASGGYTDTQYF.

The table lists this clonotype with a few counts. Written as DNA, the CDR3 is TGTGCCAGCAGGGACAGGGTACGATTCGAAGCTTTCTTT. It specifies CASRDRVRFEAFF. The rearrangement uses TRBV28 and TRBJ1-1; 8 nucleotides line up with TRBD1. The CDR3 is made up of 13 amino acids. Per the germline V gene, CDR1 is MDHEN and CDR2 is SYDVKM. The ends lost 6 bases at V and 8 bases at J; junction bases unmatched: 8.

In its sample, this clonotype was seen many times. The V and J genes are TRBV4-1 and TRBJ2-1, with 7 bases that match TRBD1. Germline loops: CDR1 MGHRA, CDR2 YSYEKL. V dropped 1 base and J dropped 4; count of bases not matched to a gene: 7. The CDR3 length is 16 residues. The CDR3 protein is CASSQARSGQYNEQFF. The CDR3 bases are TGCGCCAGCAGCCAAGCCCGTTCGGGACAGTACAATGAGCAGTTCTTC.

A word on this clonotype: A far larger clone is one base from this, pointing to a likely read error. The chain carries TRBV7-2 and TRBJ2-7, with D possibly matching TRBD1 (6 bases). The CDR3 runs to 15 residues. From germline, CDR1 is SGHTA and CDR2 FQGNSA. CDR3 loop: CASSLTGRGAYEQNF. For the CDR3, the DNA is TGTGCCAGCAGCTTAACGGGCAGGGGCGCCTACGAGCAGAACTTC. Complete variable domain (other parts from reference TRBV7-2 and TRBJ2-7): GAGVSQSPSNKVTEKGKDVELRCDPISGHTALYWYRQSLGQGLEFLIYFQGNSAPDKSGLPSDRFSAERTGGSVSTLTIQRTQQEDSAVYLCASSLTGRGAYEQNFGPGTRLTVT.

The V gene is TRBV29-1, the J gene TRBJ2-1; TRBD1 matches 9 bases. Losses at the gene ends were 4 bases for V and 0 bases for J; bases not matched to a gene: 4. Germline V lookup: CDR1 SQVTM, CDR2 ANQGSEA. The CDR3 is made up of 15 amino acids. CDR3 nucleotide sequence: TGCAGCGTTGGGGACAGGGCGAACTCCTACAATGAGCAGTTCTTC. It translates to CSVGDRANSYNEQFF.

DNA of the CDR3: TGCAGCGTTGAGGCGTTAGGGGGGGACTCCTACAATGAGCAGTTCTTC. It specifies CSVEALGGDSYNEQFF. The genes are TRBV29-1 and TRBJ2-1; a weak D match, TRBD2 (7 bases). Germline CDR1 SQVTM, CDR2 ANQGSEA. The CDR3 contains 16 residues. V was shortened by 3 bases and J by 0 bases, with 15 bases between the two germline ends.

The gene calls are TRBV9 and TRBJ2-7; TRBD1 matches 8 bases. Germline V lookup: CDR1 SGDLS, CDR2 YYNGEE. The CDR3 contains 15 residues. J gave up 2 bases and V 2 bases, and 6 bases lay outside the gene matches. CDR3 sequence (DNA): TGTGCCAGCAGCGTCCAGGGACAGGCAACCTACGAGCAGTACTTC. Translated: CASSVQGQATYEQYF.

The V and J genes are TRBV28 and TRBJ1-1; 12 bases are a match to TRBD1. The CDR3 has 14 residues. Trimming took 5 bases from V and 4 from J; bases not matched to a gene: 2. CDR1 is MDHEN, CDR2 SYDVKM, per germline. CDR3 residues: CASSGGQGATEAFF. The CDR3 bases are TGTGCCAGCAGTGGGGGACAGGGGGCCACTGAAGCTTTCTTT.

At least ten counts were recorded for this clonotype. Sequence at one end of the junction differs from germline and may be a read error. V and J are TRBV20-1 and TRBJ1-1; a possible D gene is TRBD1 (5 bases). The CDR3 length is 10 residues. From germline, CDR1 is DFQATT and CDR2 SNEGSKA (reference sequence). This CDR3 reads CSAWDDFNQF. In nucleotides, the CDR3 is TGCAGTGCTTGGGACGACTTCAACCAATTT.

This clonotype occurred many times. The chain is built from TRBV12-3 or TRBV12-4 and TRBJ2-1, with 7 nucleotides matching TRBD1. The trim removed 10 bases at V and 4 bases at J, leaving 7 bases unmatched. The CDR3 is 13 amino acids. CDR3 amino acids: CATQTGAYNEQFF. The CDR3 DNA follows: TGTGCCACCCAAACAGGGGCATACAATGAGCAGTTCTTC.

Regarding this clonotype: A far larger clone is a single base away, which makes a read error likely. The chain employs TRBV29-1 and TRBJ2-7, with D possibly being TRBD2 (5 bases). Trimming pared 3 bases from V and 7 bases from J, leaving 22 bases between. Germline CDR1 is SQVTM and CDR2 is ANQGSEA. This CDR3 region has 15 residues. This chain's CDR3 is CSVDSIGDLYNEQYF. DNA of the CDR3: TGCAGCGTTGACTCCATCGGGGATCTCTACAATGAGCAGTACTTC.